These T cell receptor beta chains were read from a single sample in a study of cytomegalovirus exposure and HLA in healthy donors. Data came from immunoSEQ multiplex PCR; TCRdb stores just in-frame clones and leaves some out. The table has about 150,000 clones, 65% to 85% seen once. The sample taken for sequencing was PBMCs. All receptors come from a male donor in good health and CMV-seropositive. The CDR3 runs from the conserved cysteine through the conserved F or W. Each record gives: D gene, J gene, clone size, V gene, CDR3 DNA, CDR3 protein. D genes are given only for firm matches. The size of a clone is reported for some rows only, either as once, few or many, or as a class for expanded clones.

NA | TRBJ1-1 | few | TRBV4-3 | TGCGCCAGCAGCCAAGATGCGGCTTACATGAACACTGAAGCTTTCTTT | CASSQDAAYMNTEAFF
NA | TRBJ1-5 | NA | TRBV6-5 | TGTGCCAGCAGTCCCGGTTTTAACAATCAGCCCCAGCATTTT | CASSPGFNNQPQHF
TRBD2 | TRBJ2-1 | few | TRBV28 | TGTGCCAGCAGTTTATATAGCGGGGGGAACAATGAGCAGTTCTTC | CASSLYSGGNNEQFF
NA | TRBJ1-1 | once | TRBV7-9 | TGTGCCAGCACGTTCGCAGGGGCGAAGACTGAAGCTTTCTTT | CASTFAGAKTEAFF
NA | TRBJ2-1 | NA | TRBV5-1 | TGCGCCAGCAGCTTGGAGGGAGAGAGCTCCTACAATGAGCAGTTCTTC | CASSLEGESSYNEQFF
NA | TRBJ1-2 | NA | TRBV29-1 | TGCAGCGTTGGACGAGAAGAGGACTCCTATGGCTACACCTTC | CSVGREEDSYGYTF
TRBD2 | TRBJ2-7 | NA | TRBV12-5 | TGTGCTAGTGGCGTGGGAGGGAGCCCTTCCTACGAGCAGTACTTC | CASGVGGSPSYEQYF
NA | TRBJ1-1 | once | TRBV10-3 | TGTGCCATCAGTGCTGGCATGATGAACACTGAAGCTTTCTTT | CAISAGMMNTEAFF
NA | TRBJ1-3 | NA | TRBV7-8 | TGTGCCAGCAGCGCGACCAACAGGGTAAAGGGAAACACCATATATTTT | CASSATNRVKGNTIYF
NA | TRBJ2-7 | NA | TRBV7-9 | TGTGCCAGCAGCCACTCCTACGAGCAGTACTTC | CASSHSYEQYF
NA | TRBJ2-7 | NA | TRBV27 | TGTGCCAGCAGTCCACAGGATTCCTACGAGCAGTACTTC | CASSPQDSYEQYF
NA | TRBJ2-1 | NA | TRBV11-2 | TGTGCCAGCAGCAAACAAATCTCCTACAATGAGCAGTTCTTC | CASSKQISYNEQFF
TRBD1 | TRBJ1-5 | once | TRBV10-3 | TGTGCCATCAGTCAAGACAGGGGAGGCGCTCAGCCCCAGCATTTT | CAISQDRGGAQPQHF
TRBD1 | TRBJ2-2 | few | TRBV10-1 | TGCGCCAGCAGTGCCCTTATGACAGGGTATTTGACCGGGGAGCTGTTTTTT | CASSALMTGYLTGELFF
TRBD1 | TRBJ1-5 | NA | TRBV7-6 | TGTGCCAGCAGCTTGGGGGACAGGGGAGGCAATCAGCCCCAGCATTTT | CASSLGDRGGNQPQHF
TRBD2 | TRBJ2-1 | NA | TRBV9 | TGTGCCAGCAGCGTTAGCGGGAGGGCCTCAGGTGAGCAGTTCTTC | CASSVSGRASGEQFF
NA | TRBJ2-7 | NA | TRBV2 | TGTGCCAGCAGTCCCCTTGACGAGCAGTACTTC | CASSPLDEQYF
TRBD1 | TRBJ2-5 | NA | TRBV11-2 | TGTGCCAGCAGCTTAGGCGGACTCCAGGGGGCGGGGGAGACCCAGTACTTC | CASSLGGLQGAGETQYF
TRBD1 | TRBJ1-1 | NA | TRBV11-2 | TGTGCCAGCAGCCGGACAGGGCTCAGAGATGATGAAGCTTTCTTT | CASSRTGLRDDEAFF